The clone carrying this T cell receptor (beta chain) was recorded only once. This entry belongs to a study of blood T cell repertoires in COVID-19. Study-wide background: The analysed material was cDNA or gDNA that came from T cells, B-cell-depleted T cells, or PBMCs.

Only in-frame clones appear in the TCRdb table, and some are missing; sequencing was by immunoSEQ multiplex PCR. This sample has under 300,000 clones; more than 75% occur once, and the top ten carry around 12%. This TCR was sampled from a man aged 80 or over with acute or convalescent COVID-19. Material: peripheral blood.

CDR3 region: CSTRGLAGGRTRELFF. The CDR3 DNA sequence: TGCAGCACAAGGGGACTAGCGGGAGGGCGGACCAGGGAGCTGTTTTTT. The chain couples TRBV29-1 to TRBJ2-2, with TRBD2 matching 16 bases. CDR3 length equals 16 residues. Looked up from germline, CDR1 is SQVTM and CDR2 is ANQGSEA. The J segment lost 9 bases and the V segment lost 8 bases, leaving 12 bases of the junction unmatched.